These 29 T cell receptor beta chains share one sample of origin, sequenced in a study of technical replicates of blood from a handful of donors. The data were produced by immunoSEQ multiplex PCR, yet TCRdb's version contains in-frame clones alone and is incomplete. Here the sample spans under 90,000 clones, around 90% being singletons. Sequences were obtained from T cells isolated from PBMCs. The receptors come from a human donor in good health.

This sequence joins TRBV6-5 and TRBJ1-1, with TRBD1 identical over 8 bases. Looked up from germline, CDR1 is MNHEY and CDR2 is SVGAGI. With 5 bases clipped from V and 8 bases from J, the junction kept 10 bases outside the gene matches. The CDR3 runs 14 residues. The CDR3 bases are TGTGCCAGCAGTCCAACACGGACAGGGCTCGAAGCTTTCTTT. Translation gives CASSPTRTGLEAFF.

This clone was picked up a small number of times. The chain couples TRBV7-9 to TRBJ1-1; D unclear. The CDR3 has 12 residues. In germline, CDR1 is SEHNR, CDR2 FQNEAQ (reference sequence). With 4 bases removed from V and 6 bases from J, the gap between germline ends came to 9 bases. The CDR3 spells CASSSVAAEAFF. The CDR3 DNA reads TGTGCCAGCAGCTCCGTGGCGGCTGAAGCTTTCTTT. Full variable domain (rest looked up from reference TRBV7-9 and TRBJ1-1): DTGVSQNPRHKITKRGQNVTFRCDPISEHNRLYWYRQTLGQGPEFLTYFQNEAQLEKSRLLSDRFSAERPKGSFSTLEIQRTEQGDSAMYLCASSSVAAEAFFGQGTRLTVV.

The J gene is TRBJ1-6, the V gene TRBV5-6, with a tentative D call TRBD1 (6 bases). The CDR3 covers 15 residues. Trimming removed 4 bases from V and 8 bases from J, with 16 bases in between. Germline CDR1 reads SGHDT; CDR2 reads YYEEEE. The CDR3 nucleotides read TGTGCCAGCAGCCCCCCACAGGGTTTCGATTCACCCCTCCACTTT. Protein sequence: CASSPPQGFDSPLHF.

The V call is TRBV7-9, the J call TRBJ1-2; possible D gene TRBD1, 6 bases. The CDR3 totals 12 residues. Trimming removed 8 bases from V and 7 bases from J, with 14 bases in between. Germline CDR1 SEHNR, CDR2 FQNEAQ (reference sequence). The CDR3 bases are TGTGCCAGCGCAACTAAGGGGGTTGGCTACACCTTC. Translating gives CASATKGVGYTF.

The table lists this clone with a count of one. This sequence joins TRBV6-5 and TRBJ2-5, with 7 bases fitting TRBD1. CDR3 length: 15 residues. From germline, CDR1 is MNHEY and CDR2 SVGAGI. V lost 5 bases and J lost 5; bases outside the gene matches: 11. This CDR3 reads CASSHGQARWETQYF. CDR3 bases: TGTGCCAGCAGTCACGGACAGGCCCGGTGGGAGACCCAGTACTTC.

The gene calls are TRBV27 and TRBJ1-1; possibly TRBD1 for D (5 bases). The germline V gene has CDR1 MNHEY and CDR2 SMNVEV (reference sequence). The germline V and J ends were trimmed by 6 bases and 1 base, with 15 bases remaining between them. CDR3 length equals 15 residues. CDR3 in DNA: TGTGCCAGCAGGCCACACGCGGGGGGGAACACTGAAGCTTTCTTT. It is translated as CASRPHAGGNTEAFF.

This chain uses TRBV6-1 with TRBJ2-5; 7 bases align to TRBD1. The CDR3 consists of 14 residues. V was clipped by 10 bases and J by 0 bases; unmatched bases: 8. Germline values: CDR1 MNHNS, CDR2 SASEGT. The CDR3 loop reads CATVQGQNQETQYF. CDR3 sequence (DNA): TGTGCCACCGTACAGGGACAGAACCAAGAGACCCAGTACTTC.

The chain combines TRBV2 with TRBJ1-5; no clear D gene. Per germline, CDR1 SNHLY and CDR2 FYNNEI. This CDR3 region has 16 residues. V lost 1 base to trimming and J lost 0 bases, with 10 bases between them. In DNA form, the CDR3 reads TGTGCCAGCAGTGAAGGAGGTAAAGGTAGCAATCAGCCCCAGCATTTT. Protein: CASSEGGKGSNQPQHF.

This rearrangement joins TRBV5-1 to TRBJ2-7, with TRBD1 matching 7 bases. The germline V gene encodes CDR1 SGHRS and CDR2 YFSETQ. This CDR3 spans 16 amino acids. J gave up 2 bases and V 0 bases, and 8 bases lay outside the gene matches. In DNA form, the CDR3 reads TGCGCCAGCAGCTTGGGAGGGTTCGACAGGGCCTACGAGCAGTACTTC. Translated: CASSLGGFDRAYEQYF. Using reference TRBV5-1 and TRBJ2-7 for the parts outside the CDR3, the full variable domain is KAGVTQTPRYLIKTRGQQVTLSCSPISGHRSVSWYQQTPGQGLQFLFEYFSETQRNKGNFPGRFSGRQFSNSRSEMNVSTLELGDSALYLCASSLGGFDRAYEQYFGPGTRLTVT.

The chain carries TRBV6-6 and TRBJ2-7; no definite D call. CDR1 is MNHNY, CDR2 SVGAGI, per germline (reference sequence). This CDR3 has 12 residues. Trimming left V 3 bases short and J 7 bases short, with 10 bases between. The CDR3, as DNA: TGTGCCAGCAGTTATTATCTCCGGGAGCAGTACTTC. Translated, it gives CASSYYLREQYF.

The chain is built from TRBV6-5 and TRBJ2-1; 7 nucleotides match TRBD1. This CDR3 region has 16 residues. CDR1 is MNHEY and CDR2 is SVGAGI in the germline V gene. V lost 4 bases to trimming and J lost 3 bases; unmatched junction nucleotides: 9. CDR3 amino acids: CASSLQPDRDYNEQFF. Here the CDR3 DNA reads TGTGCCAGCAGTTTACAGCCCGACAGGGACTACAATGAGCAGTTCTTC.

V and J are TRBV11-3 and TRBJ2-3; TRBD2 matches at 12 bases. The length of the CDR3 is 17 residues. Per germline, CDR1 SGHNT and CDR2 YENEEA. V trimming: 4 bases; J trimming: 0 bases; junction bases outside the gene matches: 5. CDR3 sequence (DNA): TGTGCCAGCAGCTACAGGACTAGCGGGGACAGCACAGATACGCAGTATTTT. Translating gives CASSYRTSGDSTDTQYF.

The V call is TRBV5-1, the J call TRBJ1-2; D is unclear. Germline V gene lookup returns CDR1 SGHRS and CDR2 YFSETQ. The CDR3 sequence is 14 residues long. Deletions cut 0 bases from V and 2 bases from J, with 8 bases between. Written as DNA, the CDR3 is TGCGCCAGCAGCTTGGTGTCCGGGAACTATGGCTACACCTTC. Its protein product is CASSLVSGNYGYTF.

The J gene is TRBJ2-7, the V gene TRBV18; 14 bases are a match to TRBD2. The CDR3 totals 16 residues. Losses at the gene ends were 6 bases for V and 5 bases for J; bases not matched to a gene: 9. In germline, CDR1 is KGHSH, CDR2 LQKENI. CDR3 in DNA: TGTGCCAGCTCCGTCCCGGGACTAGCGGGAGTCAACGAGCAGTACTTC. This translates into CASSVPGLAGVNEQYF.

The chain recombines TRBV20-1 with TRBJ2-1; D call uncertain. V lost 5 bases to trimming and J lost 8 bases, with 10 bases between them. Germline V lookup: CDR1 DFQATT, CDR2 SNEGSKA (reference sequence). CDR3 size: 11 residues. The CDR3 loop is CSARDFYEQFF. CDR3 bases: TGCAGTGCTCGCGACTTCTATGAGCAGTTCTTC.

This clone was counted only a few times. The genes are TRBV6-6 and TRBJ1-1; D call uncertain. The CDR3 is made up of 14 amino acids. Germline CDR1 is MNHNY and CDR2 is SVGAGI (reference sequence). The germline V and J ends were trimmed by 0 bases and 3 bases, with 8 bases remaining between them. The CDR3 loop reads CASSYSIPDTEAFF. The CDR3 DNA sequence: TGTGCCAGCAGTTACTCGATCCCGGACACTGAAGCTTTCTTT.

The chain employs TRBV7-9 and TRBJ2-5, with a tentative D call TRBD1 (5 bases). CDR3 length: 14 amino acids. CDR1 and CDR2 (germline): SEHNR, FQNEAQ (reference sequence). Trimming pared 6 bases from V and 4 bases from J, leaving 15 bases between. CDR3 residues: CASSLVGVGETQYF. As DNA, the CDR3 is TGTGCCAGCAGTCTAGTAGGGGTAGGAGAGACCCAGTACTTC.

The V call is TRBV10-2, the J call TRBJ2-7; D is possibly TRBD2 (5 bases). The germline V gene encodes CDR1 WSHSY and CDR2 SAAADI. The CDR3 is 15 residues long. V shed 6 bases and J shed 0 bases, with 15 bases lying between them. The CDR3 coding sequence is TGCGCCAGCAGCCCCAGAGGGAGCCCCTCCTACGAGCAGTACTTC. It translates to CASSPRGSPSYEQYF.

The V gene is TRBV30, the J gene TRBJ1-2; 7 bases match TRBD1. J was trimmed by 4 bases and V by 5 bases; bases with no gene match: 7. In germline, CDR1 is GTSNPN, CDR2 SVGIG (reference sequence). The CDR3 is 13 residues long. The CDR3 protein is CAWDPGQSYGYTF. The CDR3 bases are TGTGCCTGGGATCCGGGACAGAGCTATGGCTACACCTTC.

The table lists this clone with a few counts. The CDR3 reads CASSSALAGTTDTQYF. CDR3 nucleotide sequence: TGCGCCAGCAGCTCTGCGCTAGCGGGGACCACAGATACGCAGTATTTT. This chain uses TRBV5-1 with TRBJ2-3; 9 positions agree with TRBD2. Germline values: CDR1 SGHRS, CDR2 YFSETQ. J was trimmed by 2 bases and V by 3 bases; bases with no gene match: 7. This CDR3 is built from 16 residues.

The CDR3 region is CASSVTGGFGEQFF. Written as DNA, the CDR3 is TGTGCCAGCAGTGTAACAGGGGGCTTCGGTGAGCAGTTCTTC. The chain is built from TRBV6-1 and TRBJ2-1, with 9 bases fitting TRBD1. Germline lookup yields CDR1 MNHNS and CDR2 SASEGT. CDR3 size: 14 residues. J was trimmed by 9 bases and V by 4 bases; bases with no gene match: 7.

This sequence joins TRBV27 and TRBJ1-1; D may be TRBD1 (5 bases). CDR3 length: 17 amino acids. The V gene lost 0 bases and the J gene lost 1 base, with 15 bases spanning the gap. Germline V gives CDR1 MNHEY, CDR2 SMNVEV (reference sequence). The CDR3 bases are TGTGCCAGCAGTTTATCCCCCACAGGTTTGGCGAACACTGAAGCTTTCTTT. This gives the protein CASSLSPTGLANTEAFF.

The chain carries TRBV10-2 and TRBJ1-4, with no clear D. This CDR3 has 13 amino acids. The V and J ends lost 5 bases and 8 bases respectively, with 12 bases between them. The germline CDR1 and CDR2 sequences are WSHSY and SAAADI. The CDR3 sequence: CASSPGSGEKLFF. CDR3 DNA sequence: TGCGCCAGCAGTCCGGGAAGTGGAGAAAAACTGTTTTTT.

This chain connects TRBV19 to TRBJ2-1, with 7 bases identical to TRBD1. There are 15 residues in the CDR3. Germline assignment: CDR1 LNHDA and CDR2 SQIVND (reference sequence). V trimming: 5 bases; J trimming: 3 bases; junction bases outside the gene matches: 7. This CDR3 is CASSPADRYYNEQFF. As DNA, the CDR3 is TGTGCCAGTAGTCCAGCGGACAGGTACTACAATGAGCAGTTCTTC.

J is TRBJ2-3 and V is TRBV25-1; tentatively, D is TRBD2 (6 bases). The length of the CDR3 is 14 residues. Germline CDR1 MGHDK, CDR2 SYGVNS. V gave up 3 bases and J gave up 4 bases, with 11 bases separating them. The CDR3 nucleotides are TGTGCCAGCAGTGAGTGGAGGGGTTCAGATACGCAGTATTTT. Its protein product is CASSEWRGSDTQYF.

V and J are TRBV7-9 and TRBJ2-5, with 10 positions matching TRBD2. The J segment lost 5 bases and the V segment lost 5 bases, leaving 8 bases of the junction unmatched. The germline CDR1 and CDR2 sequences are SEHNR and FQNEAQ (reference sequence). The CDR3 has 15 residues. The CDR3 region has the DNA TGTGCCAGCAGCAAAGCGGGAGGGCGGGTGGAGACCCAGTACTTC. This sequence encodes CASSKAGGRVETQYF. Full variable domain (missing parts from reference TRBV7-9 and TRBJ2-5): DTGVSQNPRHKITKRGQNVTFRCDPISEHNRLYWYRQTLGQGPEFLTYFQNEAQLEKSRLLSDRFSAERPKGSFSTLEIQRTEQGDSAMYLCASSKAGGRVETQYFGPGTRLLVL.

This chain uses TRBV19 with TRBJ1-4; D is perhaps TRBD1 (6 bases). Germline V gene lookup returns CDR1 LNHDA and CDR2 SQIVND (reference sequence). V was shortened by 5 bases and J by 0 bases, with 13 bases between the two germline ends. The CDR3 is made up of 16 amino acids. Here the CDR3 reads CASSPQDRATNEKLFF. DNA of the CDR3: TGTGCCAGTAGTCCCCAGGACAGAGCAACTAATGAAAAACTGTTTTTT.

The genes are TRBV7-3 and TRBJ2-3; 7 bases are a match to TRBD2. The CDR3 is 14 residues long. Germline V gives CDR1 SGHTA, CDR2 FQGTGA. V gave up 2 bases and J gave up 5 bases; unmatched junction bases: 4. In DNA, the CDR3 is TGTGCCAGCAGCTTATCTAGCGGAGGAGATACGCAGTATTTT. Protein: CASSLSSGGDTQYF.

The chain links TRBV7-2 to TRBJ1-3; tentative D call: TRBD1 (6 bases). With 5 bases removed from V and 1 base from J, the gap between germline ends came to 9 bases. Germline V gene sequence: CDR1 SGHTA, CDR2 FQGNSA. The CDR3 sequence is 14 residues long. CDR3 nucleotide sequence: TGTGCCAGCAGCGTTACAGGGTCTGGAAACACCATATATTTT. Residues: CASSVTGSGNTIYF.